The rows below give T cell receptor beta chains drawn from one sample of a study of shared clonotypes between healthy human individuals. TCRdb's table, derived via immunoSEQ multiplex PCR, lists solely in-frame clones and lacks some. The sample contains around 1.4 million clones, approximately 98.5% of which appear only once. Specimen: naive CD4+ T cells sorted from blood. The receptors come from a man younger than 45 in good health. Both conserved end residues are trimmed from each CDR3.

>TRBV28|TRBJ2-7
ASSTPGTTVYEQY
>TRBV29-1|TRBJ1-2
STGDRVNGYT
>TRBV9|TRBJ2-3
ASSASGGGTDTQY
>TRBV5-4|TRBJ2-5
ASSLGLPQETQY
>TRBV5-1|TRBJ2-3
ASSLMSGASTDTQY
>TRBV5-5|TRBJ2-1
ASSSRSNEQF
>TRBV18|TRBJ1-2
ASSPPGQGDYGYT
>TRBV7-3|TRBJ2-7
ASSKTSGGSYEQY
>TRBV7-9|TRBJ2-5
ASSPGQGAMLETQY
>TRBV6-5|TRBJ2-7
ASSYSRILNEQY
>TRBV7-2|TRBJ2-1
ASSLEISGTEQF
>TRBV6-5|TRBJ1-1
ASSYSTPQNTEAF
>TRBV5-6|TRBJ2-1
ASSPGGPSSYNEQF
>TRBV10-3|TRBJ1-5
AISKRQGASQPQH
>TRBV20-1|TRBJ1-1
SAPIGPEAF
>TRBV11-3|TRBJ2-3
ASSTTGSADTQY
>TRBV12-5|TRBJ2-5
ASGLVGGETQY
>TRBV4-1|TRBJ2-4
ASSLVLVAKNIQY
>TRBV7-2|TRBJ2-7
ASSLHGQGFFQY
>TRBV6-4|TRBJ2-7
ASSKTGLPIYEQY
>TRBV10-3|TRBJ2-5
AISESGPQATQY
>TRBV28|TRBJ1-5
ASSNRGLDQPQH
>TRBV27|TRBJ2-4
ASSLPGELKLAKNIQY
>TRBV7-8|TRBJ2-3
ASSPLVGEGYTDTQY
>TRBV4-3|TRBJ2-7
ASSQEVEVGDYEQY
>TRBV4-1|TRBJ1-5
ASSQIGGTPNQPQH
>TRBV7-3|TRBJ2-3
ASSRSSTDTQY
>TRBV9|TRBJ1-1
ASSVDPGITEAF
>TRBV5-4|TRBJ2-7
ASSLSSGSYEQY
>TRBV9|TRBJ2-2
ASSEGSGRHGELF
>TRBV15|TRBJ2-7
ATSNRVGEQY
>TRBV6-1|TRBJ1-5
ASSEVSTGFSNQPQH
>TRBV6-6|TRBJ2-7
ASSYGGSYEQY
>TRBV7-3|TRBJ2-1
ASSLIDGEGPSSYNEQF
>TRBV28|TRBJ2-5
ASALGGGVKTQY
>TRBV11-2|TRBJ2-3
ASSLVGAGGTDTQY
>TRBV12-2|TRBJ1-1
ASRQGQNTEAF
>TRBV5-1|TRBJ2-3
ASSLVDFDTQY
>TRBV20-1|TRBJ2-3
SASTPGDQY
>TRBV4-3|TRBJ2-2
ASSQEISMPRGELF
>TRBV29-1|TRBJ2-1
SASHLF
>TRBV5-1|TRBJ2-7
ASSLLAGIYEQY
>TRBV6-5|TRBJ2-3
ASSYSRGGTDTQY
>TRBV11-1|TRBJ2-1
ASSLELLQGQEQF
>TRBV30|TRBJ2-5
AWTNRRDGTQY
>TRBV15|TRBJ1-3
ATSLERGRDSGNTIY
>TRBV27|TRBJ2-7
ASSLVGRTNSYEQY
>TRBV10-3|TRBJ2-7
AISDGDFRQY
>TRBV15|TRBJ1-2
ATSRDRANYGYT
>TRBV10-3|TRBJ2-3
ASRFTDTQY
>TRBV5-5|TRBJ1-5
ASSSGLVNQPQH
>TRBV7-9|TRBJ2-5
ASSPPRQGYQETQY
>TRBV6-1|TRBJ2-7
ASSDPGQRTYEQY
>TRBV7-9|TRBJ2-5
ASSPRGLAGQETQY
>TRBV6-5|TRBJ2-7
ASRGPYHEQY